The TCR beta chain described here comes from a study of shared clonotypes between healthy human individuals (dated by TCRdb to the early 2020s). Describing the broader study: Three men and a couple of women, aged 18 to 49 years, made up the cohort. Blood TCR repertoires of about 5 healthy adults were deeply sequenced to estimate repertoire size and the extent of clonotype sharing between individuals. Libraries were prepared and TCR repertoires were sequenced by different laboratories using diverse techniques, in order to increase sequencing depth and limit assay-specific biases. Each donor's leukapheresis produced roughly between about 0.9 and 9.5 billion PBMCs. Study-wide findings and limitations: Sampling was restricted to blood, and TCR repertoires in tissue are likely to differ from TCR repertoires in blood. Because the study included only a small number of donors, the genetic and exposure-history diversity represented was limited. Based on pairwise subsampling, the degree of clonotype sharing among donors was expected to be affected by sequencing depth.

A note on this clone: The target of this receptor is not known. Per-nucleotide qualities are absent, and no much larger clonotype sits a single base away.

Healthy HIV-negative adults with no recently reported acute infections or vaccinations were included as donors. Every donor was a Caucasian adult residing in Nashville, Tennessee, USA. In the unsorted samples, 85 million to 100 million PBMCs were counted, and genomic DNA was extracted using the QIAamp DNA Blood Mini kit. Blood was obtained by leukapheresis, after which PBMCs were separated by Ficoll-Histopaque density gradient centrifugation and cryopreserved in liquid nitrogen vapor phase. TCR CDR3 regions were amplified from genomic DNA by multiplex PCR using the deep immunoSEQ assay. Extracted genomic DNA from each cell subset was distributed evenly across all wells of several immunoSEQ 96-well plates, and each plate was treated as a replicate. For unsorted PBMC, each replicate PCR was loaded with about 300 ng genomic DNA, equivalent to tens of thousands of T cell genomes. Unsorted PBMC genomic DNA was sequenced across ten immunoSEQ deep assay plates. Purified libraries were quantified with a Qubit 3.0 fluorometer, sized on a Bioanalyzer 2100, and re-quantified with the KAPA Library Quantification kit. A separate single-read 150-cycle Illumina NextSeq 550 flow cell was used to sequence each immunoSEQ 96-well plate. Processing in the source paper ran as follows. Because the immunoSEQ output included only junctional sequences and no quality scores, the filtering could not be the same as the filtering used for full-length reads. To assign V/J genes and CDR3, sequences were annotated against IMGT germline references using PyIR, a Python wrapper for IgBLAST v1.9. Reads with weak V/J assignments (E-value above 1e-6), missing CDR3, stop codons, out-of-frame junctions, or ambiguous translated residues were removed. A V3J clonotype was defined by an identical inferred V gene, J gene, and CDR3 amino acid sequence. To compute the percentage overlap between repertoires, the number of shared unique clonotypes was divided by the size of the smaller repertoire. Richness of each repertoire was evaluated using RTK rarefaction, the Chao1 estimator, and Recon v2.1 estimates of unobserved clonotypes. TCRdb obtained this table from immuneACCESS and retained in-frame rearrangements with V and J assigned. These tables miss some clones; where compared with another copy, unresolved V genes account for less than half of the shortfall, and the remainder is unexplained. The D gene and trimming were derived from the DNA, and the V and J assignments and clone size from that table. For this sample the table gives about 490,000 clones, of which 65% to 80% were detected only once. Of the sample, 10% to 15% is held by the ten largest clones.

V is clipped by 6 bases and J by 7 bases, and the sequence between their germline boundaries is 7 bases long. Measured from the cysteine to the phenylalanine, the CDR3 is 11 residues long. Only the CDR3 DNA stays, 33 bases, in frame from base 1. The CDR1 and CDR2 encoded by the germline V gene are SNHLY and FYNNEI. The sequence joins TRBV2 to TRBJ2-1; there is no confident call for the D gene. The sequence derives from a woman in her thirties or forties in good health. Some clones in this sample may be carry-over from other donors' samples. Sequenced material: PBMCs. At the DNA level, the sequence is TGTGCCAGCAGGTTATGGAATGAGCAGTTCTTC. Its translation is CASRLWNEQFF. Reference TRBV2 and TRBJ2-1 genes cover what lies past the CDR3, so the full variable domain is EPEVTQTPSHQVTQMGQEVILRCVPISNHLYFYWYRQILGQKVEFLVSFYNNEISEKSEIFDDQFSVERPDGSNFTLKIRSTKLEDSAMYFCASRLWNEQFFGPGTRLTVL.